The 3 T cell receptor beta chains in this list originate from one sample, sequenced in a study of PD-L1 blockade in urothelial cancer. Repertoires were generated with immunoSEQ multiplex PCR, while TCRdb's copy carries only in-frame clones and drops some. The sample includes some 100,000 clones, about nine tenths of them seen just once. The input for sequencing was PBMCs, taken around atezolizumab (anti-PD-L1) treatment. The source of these receptors is a woman older than 75 with urothelial cancer.

In this sample, this clone turned up once. J is TRBJ1-1 and V is TRBV28, with no clear D. The CDR3 spans 14 residues. V lost 6 bases and J 0 bases, leaving 11 bases between the germline ends. Germline-derived CDR1 and CDR2 are MDHEN and SYDVKM. CDR3 residues: CASRTQTMNTEAFF. For the CDR3, the DNA is TGTGCCAGCAGGACACAGACCATGAACACTGAAGCTTTCTTT.

The chain uses TRBV2 and TRBJ2-1; 12 bases line up with TRBD2. J was trimmed by 7 bases and V by 2 bases; bases with no gene match: 3. The CDR3 consists of 15 residues. The germline V gene encodes CDR1 SNHLY and CDR2 FYNNEI. The CDR3, as DNA: TGTGCCAGCAGTGAACATCTAGCGGGAGGGAATGAGCAGTTCTTC. It codes for CASSEHLAGGNEQFF.

This clone has just a few counts. V is TRBV5-1 and J is TRBJ2-7; maybe TRBD1 (6 bases). Germline loops: CDR1 SGHRS, CDR2 YFSETQ. This CDR3 spans 15 amino acids. Trimming removed 1 base from V and 0 bases from J, with 11 bases in between. The CDR3: CASSLSQGSSYEQYF. In nucleotides, the CDR3 is TGCGCCAGCAGCTTGAGCCAGGGGAGCTCCTACGAGCAGTACTTC.